This T cell receptor beta chain was sequenced during a study of blood T cells in healthy people across ages. The wider study: The template switching approach captured approximately one barcoded beta molecule for every two T cells.

A second PCR, run for about 7 to 12 cycles, used a sample-barcoded 5' primer plus a J-beta primer mix. Every cDNA molecule bore a tag from a template-switch adaptor containing 12 random nucleotides. All samples yielded 2.5 million or more CDR3-containing paired-end reads. TCRdb re-analysed the 5' RACE reads in MiXCR, keeping a single row per CDR3 protein. The sample records roughly 1.9 million distinct CDR3 sequences, about 39% being singletons. Germline values: CDR1 MNHEY, CDR2 SVGAGI. This CDR3 spans 14 amino acids. In its sample, this clonotype was seen once. At one end the junction does not follow the germline gene, possibly because of a read error.

The chain joins TRBV6-5 to TRBJ1-2, with D perhaps matching TRBD1 (5 bases). The sequencing sample was made of blood. The sequence derives from a human donor in good health. In DNA, the CDR3 is TGTGCCAACAGTTATTTTGGGGGAAACTATGGCTACACCTTC. Encoded protein: CANSYFGGNYGYTF.